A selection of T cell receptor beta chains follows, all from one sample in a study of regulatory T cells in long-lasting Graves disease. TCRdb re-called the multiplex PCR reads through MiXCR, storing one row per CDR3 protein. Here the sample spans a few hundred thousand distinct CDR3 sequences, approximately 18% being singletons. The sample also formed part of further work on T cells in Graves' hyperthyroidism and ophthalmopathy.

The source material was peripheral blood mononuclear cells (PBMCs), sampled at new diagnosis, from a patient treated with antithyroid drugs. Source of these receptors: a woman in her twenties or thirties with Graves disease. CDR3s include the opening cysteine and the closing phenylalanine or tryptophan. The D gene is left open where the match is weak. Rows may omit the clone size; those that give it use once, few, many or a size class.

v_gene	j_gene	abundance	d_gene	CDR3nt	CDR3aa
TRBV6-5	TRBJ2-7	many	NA	TGTGCCAGCAGTTACGGGTTGGCGGACCCTTCCGAGCAGTACTTC	CASSYGLADPSEQYF
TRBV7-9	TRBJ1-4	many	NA	TGTGCCAGCAGCCCCATTGGTCATACCAATGAAAAACTGTTTTTT	CASSPIGHTNEKLFF
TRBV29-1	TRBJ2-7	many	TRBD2	TGCAGCGTTGATCGGGGGGGCTACGAGCAGTACTTC	CSVDRGGYEQYF
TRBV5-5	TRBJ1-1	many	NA	TGTGCCAGCAGGGGGCAGAACACTGAAGCTTTCTTT	CASRGQNTEAFF
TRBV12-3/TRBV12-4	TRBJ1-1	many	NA	TGTGCCAGCAGTTTTAACAAGAACACTGAAGCTTTCTTT	CASSFNKNTEAFF
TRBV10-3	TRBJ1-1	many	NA	TGTGCCATCAGTGAGGCAGAACGGACAGTCGAAGCTTTCTTT	CAISEAERTVEAFF
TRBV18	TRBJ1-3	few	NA	TGTGCCACCCCACTGGGGATAGGGTTTGGGCACTCTGGAAACACCATATATTTT	CATPLGIGFGHSGNTIYF
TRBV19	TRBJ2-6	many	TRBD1	TGTGCCAGTAGATTGGGGACAGCTCGATATTCTGGGGCCAACGTCCTGACTTTC	CASRLGTARYSGANVLTF
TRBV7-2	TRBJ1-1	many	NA	TGTGCCAGCAGACCCACAGTGAACACTGAAGCTTTCTTT	CASRPTVNTEAFF
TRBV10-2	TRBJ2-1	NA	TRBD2	TGCGCCAGCAGTCGGAGCGGGGCTTACAATGAGCAGTTCTTC	CASSRSGAYNEQFF
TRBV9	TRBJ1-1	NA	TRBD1	TGTGCCAGCAGCTCCCGACAGGGAAGATACACTGAAGCTTTCTTT	CASSSRQGRYTEAFF